Presented here are 29 T cell receptor beta chains from one specimen sequenced in a study of neoadjuvant anti-PD-1 for oral cavity cancer (dated by TCRdb to the early 2020s). The time point label corresponds to: before neoadjuvant nivolumab. Library generation was performed with the immunoSEQ multiplex PCR assay. What TCRdb holds here is the immuneACCESS table cut down to in-frame rearrangements. Part of the clones is not present; checked against another copy, under half of the missing clones reflect an unresolved V gene, and the others are unexplained. In this sample the table shows about 61,000 clones, 79% of which occur a single time. Of the sample, 2% to 3% falls within the top ten clones. The sequences come from PBMCs, collected before nivolumab (anti-PD-1) treatment. The source is a person aged 40 to 85 with oral cavity squamous cell carcinoma.

The rearrangement links TRBV2 to TRBJ1-2; 7 nucleotides line up with TRBD1. There are 14 residues in the CDR3. V shed 7 bases, J shed 1 base, and the junction held 6 bases outside the gene matches. Germline values: CDR1 SNHLY, CDR2 FYNNEI. The CDR3 reads CASTEQGRNYGYTF. In DNA, the CDR3 is TGTGCCAGCACGGAACAGGGGCGTAACTATGGCTACACCTTC.

This clone came up once. The V gene is TRBV12-5, the J gene TRBJ1-1; a weak D match, TRBD1 (5 bases). Germline lookup yields CDR1 LGHNT and CDR2 FRNRAP. V was trimmed by 5 bases and J by 1 base, leaving 11 bases between them. CDR3 length: 14 amino acids. CDR3 DNA: TGTGCTAGTGGTCCCCGGGACGAGAACACTGAAGCTTTCTTT. It encodes CASGPRDENTEAFF.

V usage is TRBV5-1 and J usage is TRBJ1-1, with D unresolved. The CDR3 has 13 residues. CDR1 is SGHRS and CDR2 is YFSETQ in the germline V gene. Trimming left V 4 bases short and J 0 bases short, with 7 bases between. The CDR3 is CASSEGLNTEAFF. The CDR3 bases are TGCGCCAGCAGCGAGGGCTTGAACACTGAAGCTTTCTTT.

V is TRBV19 and J is TRBJ2-3; the match to TRBD1 covers 8 bases. CDR3 length: 13 residues. Germline V gene lookup returns CDR1 LNHDA and CDR2 SQIVND (reference sequence). Trimming at V came to 8 bases and at J to 4 bases, leaving 5 bases not matched to a gene. The CDR3 loop reads CASSKDRADTQYF. The CDR3 region has the DNA TGTGCCAGTTCAAAGGACAGGGCAGATACGCAGTATTTT. Together with reference TRBV19 and TRBJ2-3, the CDR3 gives the full variable domain: DGGITQSPKYLFRKEGQNVTLSCEQNLNHDAMYWYRQDPGQGLRLIYYSQIVNDFQKGDIAEGYSVSREKKESFPLTVTSAQKNPTAFYLCASSKDRADTQYFGPGTRLTVL.

The chain joins TRBV28 to TRBJ2-1, with a weak D call TRBD1 (5 bases). Trimming shortened V by 6 bases and J by 0 bases, and 12 bases separated the two germline ends. The germline CDR1 and CDR2 sequences are MDHEN and SYDVKM. The CDR3 has 15 amino acids. The DNA of the CDR3 is TGTGCCAGCAGCCCCCCAGGGTCCTCCTACAATGAGCAGTTCTTC. Translation: CASSPPGSSYNEQFF.

J is TRBJ2-7 and V is TRBV6-4; 9 nucleotides line up with TRBD2. Germline CDR1 is MRHNA and CDR2 is SNTAGT. The CDR3 sequence is 15 residues long. V was clipped by 4 bases and J by 0 bases; unmatched bases: 4. CDR3 amino acids: CASSVQAGGSYEQYF. In nucleotides, the CDR3 is TGTGCCAGCAGTGTGCAAGCGGGAGGCTCCTACGAGCAGTACTTC.

This sequence joins TRBV6-4 and TRBJ2-3, with 9 bases matching TRBD2. CDR1 MRHNA and CDR2 SNTAGT come from the germline V gene. The ends lost 6 bases at V and 2 bases at J; junction bases unmatched: 6. This CDR3 has 15 residues. The CDR3 protein is CASSLGTSSTDTQYF. In DNA form, the CDR3 reads TGTGCCAGCAGCCTCGGGACTAGCTCCACAGATACGCAGTATTTT.

The chain couples TRBV7-8 to TRBJ1-5; 9 bases match TRBD1. Per the germline V gene, CDR1 is SGHVS and CDR2 is FQNEAQ. CDR3 length: 14 amino acids. V shed 4 bases, J shed 7 bases, and the junction held 5 bases outside the gene matches. CDR3 nucleotide sequence: TGTGCCAGCAGCTCGGGGACAGGGAGGCAGCCCCAGCATTTT. Protein product: CASSSGTGRQPQHF.

The rearrangement links TRBV4-2 to TRBJ2-5; 7 bases align to TRBD2. J gave up 5 bases and V 2 bases, and 8 bases lay outside the gene matches. The CDR3 runs to 15 residues. The germline V gene encodes CDR1 LGHNA and CDR2 YNFKEQ. The DNA of the CDR3 is TGTGCCAGCAGCCAACTGGGGGAGGGCCTGGAGACCCAGTACTTC. Translation: CASSQLGEGLETQYF.

The V gene is TRBV7-9, the J gene TRBJ1-1; perhaps TRBD1 as D (6 bases). Germline V gene sequence: CDR1 SEHNR, CDR2 FQNEAQ (reference sequence). This CDR3 region has 15 residues. Between the trimmed V and J ends, which lost 6 bases and 5 bases, there was a span of 19 bases. CDR3 sequence: CASSPGTLKRTEAFF. CDR3 in DNA: TGTGCCAGCAGTCCTGGGACACTGAAAAGGACTGAAGCTTTCTTT. The complete variable domain, with remaining parts taken from reference TRBV7-9 and TRBJ1-1, reads DTGVSQNPRHKITKRGQNVTFRCDPISEHNRLYWYRQTLGQGPEFLTYFQNEAQLEKSRLLSDRFSAERPKGSFSTLEIQRTEQGDSAMYLCASSPGTLKRTEAFFGQGTRLTVV.

V is TRBV5-1 and J is TRBJ2-1; perhaps TRBD1 as D (5 bases). This CDR3 comprises 16 residues. V lost 0 bases, J lost 5 bases, and 15 bases lay in between. Germline V CDR1 and CDR2: SGHRS, YFSETQ. The CDR3 bases are TGCGCCAGCAGCTTGGGGCAGTTCAGGGATAACAATGAGCAGTTCTTC. Its translation is CASSLGQFRDNNEQFF.

The V call is TRBV14, the J call TRBJ1-1; weak D call: TRBD1 (5 bases). V shed 0 bases and J shed 11 bases, with 10 bases lying between them. This CDR3 has 12 residues. Germline V gene lookup returns CDR1 SGHDN and CDR2 FVKESK. CDR3 nucleotides: TGTGCCAGCAGCCAAGAAGGGGTGCGGGCTTTCTTT. It specifies CASSQEGVRAFF.

This sequence joins TRBV5-5 and TRBJ2-1; 8 bases map to TRBD1. CDR3 length: 15 residues. Trimming at V came to 1 base and at J to 8 bases, leaving 8 bases not matched to a gene. Germline CDR1 SGHKS, CDR2 YYEKEE (reference sequence). The CDR3 DNA follows: TGTGCCAGCAGCTTGTCGCAGGGGGCATGGGATGAGCAGTTCTTC. Its protein is CASSLSQGAWDEQFF.

V gene TRBV19 combines with J gene TRBJ2-2; a possible D gene is TRBD1 (6 bases). The germline CDR1 and CDR2 sequences are LNHDA and SQIVND (reference sequence). The ends were cut back, 6 bases at V and 0 bases at J, with 11 bases in the middle. The CDR3 is 15 residues long. The CDR3 is CASREAGANTGELFF. Here the CDR3 DNA reads TGTGCCAGTAGAGAAGCAGGGGCGAACACCGGGGAGCTGTTTTTT.

The chain joins TRBV27 to TRBJ1-1; perhaps TRBD1 as D (6 bases). CDR3 length: 15 residues. CDR1 MNHEY and CDR2 SMNVEV come from the germline V gene (reference sequence). V was cut by 5 bases and J by 1 base, with 14 bases left in between. The CDR3 DNA reads TGTGCCAGCAGTAAAGCCGGGACATCGAACACTGAAGCTTTCTTT. Protein sequence: CASSKAGTSNTEAFF.

This clone was observed a few times. The genes are TRBV7-2 and TRBJ1-1; no firm D call. This CDR3 has 13 amino acids. The germline V and J ends were trimmed by 5 bases and 3 bases, with 10 bases remaining between them. Germline-derived CDR1 and CDR2 are SGHTA and FQGNSA. In DNA form, the CDR3 reads TGTGCCAGCAGCCCCCAGAGGTACACTGAAGCTTTCTTT. Protein product: CASSPQRYTEAFF.

The CDR3 loop reads CASSQDKGPSYGYTF. As DNA, the CDR3 is TGTGCCAGCAGCCAAGATAAGGGGCCCAGCTATGGCTACACCTTC. This chain connects TRBV14 to TRBJ1-2; D may be TRBD1 (5 bases). Trimming shortened V by 0 bases and J by 4 bases, and 12 bases separated the two germline ends. Germline CDR1 SGHDN, CDR2 FVKESK. The CDR3 covers 15 residues.

The CDR3 DNA is TGTGCCAGCAGCGTAGCACAGGGAGGTACCTACGAGCAGTACTTC. This codes for CASSVAQGGTYEQYF. The V gene is TRBV9, the J gene TRBJ2-7; D might be TRBD1 or TRBD2, each matching 6 bases. Trimming shortened V by 0 bases and J by 2 bases, and 12 bases separated the two germline ends. CDR1 SGDLS and CDR2 YYNGEE come from the germline V gene. This CDR3 spans 15 amino acids. Full variable domain (missing parts from reference TRBV9 and TRBJ2-7): DSGVTQTPKHLITATGQRVTLRCSPRSGDLSVYWYQQSLDQGLQFLIQYYNGEERAKGNILERFSAQQFPDLHSELNLSSLELGDSALYFCASSVAQGGTYEQYFGPGTRLTVT.

CDR3 nucleotide sequence: TGCGCCAGCAGCTTAGCTGAGGGGTTTACCTACGAGCAGTACTTC. The encoded protein is CASSLAEGFTYEQYF. V usage is TRBV5-1 and J usage is TRBJ2-7; D is possibly TRBD1 or TRBD2 (5 bases each). CDR3 length: 15 amino acids. V dropped 2 bases and J dropped 2 bases, with 14 bases sitting between them. The germline gives CDR1 SGHRS, CDR2 YFSETQ.

This clone has only a few counts. The chain recombines TRBV19 with TRBJ1-2; 9 bases agree with TRBD1. Trimming removed 4 bases from V and 6 bases from J; junction bases left unmatched: 9. CDR3 length equals 15 residues. Germline CDR1 and CDR2: LNHDA and SQIVND (reference sequence). CDR3 nucleotide sequence: TGTGCCAGTAGTACTGGACAGGGGTTCATCCATGGCTACACCTTC. Translation gives CASSTGQGFIHGYTF.

This chain uses TRBV12-5 with TRBJ2-7; TRBD1 matches at 8 bases. J lost 3 bases, V lost 7 bases, and 5 bases had no gene match. The CDR3 consists of 13 residues. The germline V gene encodes CDR1 LGHNT and CDR2 FRNRAP. The CDR3 is CASAQTGDYEQYF. The CDR3 DNA follows: TGTGCTAGTGCCCAGACAGGGGACTACGAGCAGTACTTC.

This clone was observed a few times. The CDR3 DNA reads as TGCGCCAGCAGCCAAGAAGGGACAGCTGGCTACACCTTC. It is translated as CASSQEGTAGYTF. The genes are TRBV4-1 and TRBJ1-2; 7 nucleotides agree with TRBD1. Unmatched junction bases numbered 2, after V lost 0 bases and J lost 7 bases. The germline gives CDR1 MGHRA, CDR2 YSYEKL. The CDR3 contains 13 residues.

Here the CDR3 DNA reads TGCGCCAGCAGCCCCAGGGCTACAGCTAACTCTGGGGCCAACGTCCTGACTTTC. Translation: CASSPRATANSGANVLTF. The chain uses TRBV5-1 and TRBJ2-6; possible D gene TRBD1, 5 bases. The CDR3 runs 18 residues. Trimming left V 4 bases short and J 0 bases short, with 17 bases between. Germline loops: CDR1 SGHRS, CDR2 YFSETQ. Combining the CDR3 with reference TRBV5-1 and TRBJ2-6 gives the whole variable domain KAGVTQTPRYLIKTRGQQVTLSCSPISGHRSVSWYQQTPGQGLQFLFEYFSETQRNKGNFPGRFSGRQFSNSRSEMNVSTLELGDSALYLCASSPRATANSGANVLTFGAGSRLTVL.

This clone was observed a single time. The chain has TRBV5-3 and TRBJ2-1; 8 positions agree with TRBD2. TRBV5-3 is classed as an ORF, of uncertain function. This CDR3 has 16 residues. J gave up 1 base and V 0 bases, and 3 bases lay outside the gene matches. In DNA, the CDR3 is TGTGCCAGAAGCTTGGATAGCGGGGCGTCCTACAATGAGCAGTTCTTC. Translating gives CARSLDSGASYNEQFF.

V gene TRBV29-1 combines with J gene TRBJ2-1; D unclear. This CDR3 comprises 12 residues. Per the germline V gene, CDR1 is SQVTM and CDR2 is ANQGSEA. V gave up 4 bases and J gave up 1 base, with 5 bases separating them. Here the CDR3 reads CSVVVSYNEQFF. In DNA, the CDR3 is TGCAGCGTTGTTGTATCCTACAATGAGCAGTTCTTC.

In its sample, this clone was seen a few times. This chain joins TRBV30 and TRBJ2-3; no definite D call. Looked up from germline, CDR1 is GTSNPN and CDR2 is SVGIG (reference sequence). With 0 bases removed from V and 0 bases from J, the gap between germline ends came to 1 base. The CDR3 runs to 12 residues. This CDR3 reads CAWSVSTDTQYF. DNA for the CDR3: TGTGCCTGGAGTGTGAGCACAGATACGCAGTATTTT. The variable domain in full, with the rest retrieved from reference TRBV30 and TRBJ2-3, is SQTIHQWPATLVQPVGSPLSLECTVEGTSNPNLYWYRQAAGRGLQLLFYSVGIGQISSEVPQNLSASRPQDRQFILSSKKLLLSDSGFYLCAWSVSTDTQYFGPGTRLTVL.

The chain joins TRBV4-2 to TRBJ2-1, with a possible D match to TRBD2 (5 bases). Trimming removed 5 bases from V and 0 bases from J, with 14 bases in between. This CDR3 is 16 amino acids long. Germline CDR1 and CDR2: LGHNA and YNFKEQ. CDR3 DNA sequence: TGTGCCAGCAGCTCAAGACTAATCGGCTCCTACAATGAGCAGTTCTTC. Protein: CASSSRLIGSYNEQFF.

The chain recombines TRBV29-1 with TRBJ2-3; D uncertain. Germline loops: CDR1 SQVTM, CDR2 ANQGSEA. There are 13 residues in the CDR3. V was clipped by 5 bases and J by 2 bases, with 11 bases between them. Here the CDR3 reads CSVSGRVTDTQYF. The CDR3 DNA is TGCAGCGTTTCTGGTCGAGTCACAGATACGCAGTATTTT.

The CDR3 DNA sequence: TGTGCCAGCAGTCCCCTCGGGTACGAGCAGTACTTC. The encoded protein is CASSPLGYEQYF. The chain is built from TRBV27 and TRBJ2-7; D unresolved. Trimming left V 5 bases short and J 4 bases short, with 9 bases between. The CDR3 sequence is 12 residues long. Germline loops: CDR1 MNHEY, CDR2 SMNVEV (reference sequence).